This T cell receptor beta chain was captured in a study of blood T cell repertoires in COVID-19. Whole-study context: T cells, B-cell-depleted T cells, or PBMCs supplied cDNA or gDNA.

Per the study methods: Nucleated cell number was recorded as an estimate derived from reference gene primer amplification. Generated by immunoSEQ multiplex PCR, the TCRdb table keeps only in-frame clones and is missing some. V and J calls and clone size are those listed in that table; D and trimming were worked out from the DNA. Counted here are 59,000 or so clones, more than 75% occurring once; the ten biggest clones make up less than 2%. The receptor comes from a human donor in a cohort sampled during active COVID-19. The sequenced material came from peripheral blood.

Here the CDR3 DNA reads TGTGCCAGCAGTGAAACAAGAGATACGCAGTATTTT. Its translation is CASSETRDTQYF. V gene TRBV2 combines with J gene TRBJ2-3; no clear D. CDR1 is SNHLY and CDR2 is FYNNEI in the germline V gene. V lost 2 bases, J lost 5 bases, and 5 bases lay in between. This CDR3 spans 12 amino acids.